The 16 T cell receptor beta chains below come from one sample, sequenced in a study of T cells in Graves' hyperthyroidism and ophthalmopathy. TCR beta CDR3 sequences were amplified from RNA transcripts. Initially, a first-round RT-PCR of the TCR CDR3 employed the HTBI primer set. TCRdb reanalysed the multiplex PCR reads using MiXCR and keeps one entry per CDR3 protein. The sample has 600,000 to 750,000 distinct CDR3 sequences; approximately 15% are singletons. Sequenced: blood. The source of these receptors is a man in his forties or fifties with Graves' hyperthyroidism.

In this sample, this clonotype turned up many times. The rearrangement links TRBV10-1 to TRBJ1-5; no clear D. Germline V CDR1 and CDR2: WNHNN, SYGVQD (reference sequence). The CDR3 runs 13 residues. V dropped 3 bases and J dropped 1 base, with 4 bases sitting between them. The DNA for the CDR3 is TGCGCCAGCAGTGATGGGAGCAATCAGCCCCAGCATTTT. This codes for CASSDGSNQPQHF.

CDR3 DNA sequence: TGCGCCAGCAGCCAAGTCGGGACAGGCCATGAAAAACTGTTTTTT. It translates to CASSQVGTGHEKLFF. The rearrangement uses TRBV4-1 and TRBJ1-4, with 8 bases that match TRBD1. The CDR3 is made up of 15 amino acids. From germline, CDR1 is MGHRA and CDR2 YSYEKL. V lost 1 base, J lost 6 bases, and 4 bases stayed unmatched.

The chain carries TRBV6-1 and TRBJ2-1, with D possibly being TRBD2 (6 bases). CDR3 length equals 13 residues. Trimming cost V 7 bases and J 7 bases, with 14 bases left between them. The V gene's germline CDR1 is MNHNS and CDR2 SASEGT. This CDR3 reads CASTPGRINEQFF. The CDR3 DNA is TGTGCCAGCACACCGGGGAGGATAAATGAGCAGTTCTTC.

This clonotype was recorded many times. The J gene is TRBJ2-1, the V gene TRBV28; no definite D call. Germline-derived CDR1 and CDR2 are MDHEN and SYDVKM. The CDR3 is 14 amino acids. V lost 7 bases, J lost 0 bases, and 10 bases lay in between. The CDR3 sequence: CASTTMHSYNEQFF. Written as DNA, the CDR3 is TGTGCCAGCACCACTATGCACTCCTACAATGAGCAGTTCTTC.

This clonotype turned up a few times. V usage is TRBV7-2 and J usage is TRBJ1-5; perhaps TRBD1 as D (5 bases). Germline lookup yields CDR1 SGHTA and CDR2 FQGNSA. V lost 5 bases and J 2 bases, leaving 22 bases between the germline ends. The CDR3 totals 18 residues. Here the CDR3 reads CASSNRDGAWMGNQPQHF. CDR3 bases: TGTGCCAGCAGCAACCGGGACGGTGCATGGATGGGCAATCAGCCCCAGCATTTT.

The J gene is TRBJ1-1, the V gene TRBV4-1; tentatively, D is TRBD1 (5 bases). This CDR3 region has 14 residues. Per germline, CDR1 MGHRA and CDR2 YSYEKL. The ends were cut back, 3 bases at V and 4 bases at J, with 12 bases in the middle. CDR3 nucleotide sequence: TGCGCCAGCAGCCACCAGGGTGGGGGCACTGAAGCTTTCTTT. Encoded protein: CASSHQGGGTEAFF.

Many counts were recorded for this clonotype. The V and J genes are TRBV6-2 or TRBV6-3 and TRBJ1-1; D possibly corresponds to TRBD1 (5 bases). V dropped 5 bases and J dropped 0 bases, with 10 bases sitting between them. CDR3 length: 14 amino acids. Germline lookup yields CDR1 MNHEY and CDR2 SVGEGT. CDR3 sequence: CASSPWGVNTEAFF. CDR3 bases: TGTGCCAGCAGTCCATGGGGCGTGAACACTGAAGCTTTCTTT.

This clonotype was found many times. The chain has TRBV12-3 or TRBV12-4 and TRBJ2-1; D perhaps matches TRBD1 (6 bases). The CDR3 contains 15 residues. The ends were cut back, 3 bases at V and 0 bases at J, with 9 bases in the middle. The DNA for the CDR3 is TGTGCCAGCAGTTTCTCGGACAGCTCCTACAATGAGCAGTTCTTC. Amino acid sequence: CASSFSDSSYNEQFF.

This clonotype was detected only a few times. The CDR3 DNA reads TGCAGTGCTAGGGGACAGGGGTACGAGCAGTACTTC. Its translation: CSARGQGYEQYF. The chain carries TRBV20-1 and TRBJ2-7, with 10 bases aligning to TRBD1. This CDR3 spans 12 amino acids. The ends lost 3 bases at V and 4 bases at J; junction bases unmatched: 0. CDR1 DFQATT and CDR2 SNEGSKA come from the germline V gene (reference sequence).

With regard to this clonotype: Germline is not matched at one junction end, which may reflect a read error. The chain recombines TRBV20-1 with TRBJ1-5; unclear D gene. The CDR3 loop spans 16 amino acids. CDR1 is DFQATT and CDR2 is SNEGSKA in the germline V gene (reference sequence). The CDR3 DNA sequence: TGCAGCGCTAGATACGTACAGTATGATAGCAATCAGCCCCAGCATTTT. It specifies CSARYVQYDSNQPQHF.

The CDR3 is CATSDDRGYGYTF. CDR3 sequence (DNA): TGTGCCACCAGTGACGACAGGGGGTATGGCTACACCTTC. The chain combines TRBV24-1 with TRBJ1-2, with 9 positions matching TRBD1. This CDR3 is 13 amino acids long. CDR1 KGHDR and CDR2 SFDVKD come from the germline V gene. Trimming cost V 4 bases and J 5 bases; bases outside gene matches: 1.

Of note for this clonotype: One end of the junction is discordant with germline, which a read error may explain. The chain uses TRBV7-2 and TRBJ2-1; weak D call: TRBD2 (5 bases). The CDR3 sequence is 14 residues long. Germline assignment: CDR1 SGHTA and CDR2 FQGNSA. CDR3 protein: CASSLAVGNNAQFF. In DNA, the CDR3 is TGTGCCAGCAGCTTAGCGGTCGGGAACAATGCGCAGTTCTTC.

This clonotype was counted only a few times. The chain recombines TRBV29-1 with TRBJ1-2; no firm D call. Trimming removed 2 bases at V and 12 bases at J, with 13 bases between. The CDR3 runs 11 residues. CDR1 and CDR2 (germline): SQVTM, ANQGSEA. The CDR3 region is CSVEKQISHTF. In DNA, the CDR3 is TGCAGCGTTGAAAAGCAGATATCACACACCTTC. Full variable domain (remainder filled in from reference TRBV29-1 and TRBJ1-2): SAVISQKPSRDICQRGTSLTIQCQVDSQVTMMFWYRQQPGQSLTLIATANQGSEATYESGFVIDKFPISRPNLTFSTLTVSNMSPEDSSIYLCSVEKQISHTFGSGTRLTVV.

J is TRBJ1-1 and V is TRBV6-5; no definite D call. CDR3 length: 16 residues. V gave up 5 bases and J gave up 2 bases, with 18 bases separating them. Germline values: CDR1 MNHEY, CDR2 SVGAGI. DNA of the CDR3: TGTGCCAGCAGTAACCCCGTTAGTGGGCCAAACACTGAAGCTTTCTTT. This encodes CASSNPVSGPNTEAFF.

The chain is built from TRBV20-1 and TRBJ1-4; a possible D gene is TRBD1 (6 bases). The V and J ends lost 5 bases and 5 bases respectively, with 12 bases between them. Germline V CDR1 and CDR2: DFQATT, SNEGSKA (reference sequence). The CDR3 spans 13 residues. CDR3 DNA sequence: TGCAGTGCTCGTAGGACAGCGAATGAAAAACTGTTTTTT. It translates to CSARRTANEKLFF.

This clonotype was counted a few times. For the CDR3, the DNA is TGTGCCAGCAGTTTAGAGGGCACTGCAGATACGCAGTATTTT. Protein: CASSLEGTADTQYF. The chain recombines TRBV12-3 or TRBV12-4 with TRBJ2-3; D call uncertain. V was pared by 1 base and J by 4 bases, with 9 bases between. This CDR3 spans 14 amino acids.